The T cell receptor (beta chain) under discussion was sequenced for a study of tumor-infiltrating lymphocytes in primary liver carcinoma. CDR1 is KGHSH, CDR2 LQKENI, per germline. The V and J ends lost 3 bases and 2 bases respectively, with 17 bases between them. CDR3 length: 18 amino acids. The approximately 17-34 mg bulk tissue piece was not sorted before simultaneous RNA and DNA extraction. Total RNA (around 500 ng) served as template for TCR beta cDNA synthesis primed by a constant-region primer. It was through three nested multiplex PCR rounds of slightly modified ARM-PCR that TCR beta libraries arose. The opening two PCR rounds, about 11 cycles each, paired TRBV1-TRBV30 forward primers with a C-beta reverse primer. Via MiXCR, TCRdb re-called the multiplex PCR reads, giving one row per CDR3 protein. The table lists roughly 49,000 distinct CDR3 sequences, 60% to 85% of them singletons.

Sequenced sample: liver tumor tissue from sampling region 5. Stated subset: tumor region T5, tumor centre. The clonotype comes from a man in his forties with primary liver carcinoma and hepatitis B virus infection. The gene calls are TRBV18 and TRBJ2-6, with D possibly being TRBD2 (5 bases). The CDR3 region is CASSPFKGALPGANVLTF. The CDR3 DNA is TGTGCCAGCTCACCTTTTAAGGGAGCACTCCCTGGGGCCAACGTCCTGACTTTC.